The clone carrying this T cell receptor (beta chain) was seen a handful of times. Generated by immunoSEQ multiplex PCR, the TCRdb table keeps only in-frame clones and is missing some. The sample lists under 250,000 clones; roughly 85% were seen once. The data derive from a study of blood T cell repertoires in COVID-19. CDR1 and CDR2 (germline): KGHSY, FQNENV. V shed 5 bases and J shed 2 bases, with 18 bases lying between them. CDR3 length: 16 residues. The TCR was taken from a woman between 18 and 29 years old with acute or convalescent COVID-19. The sample consisted of peripheral blood. The gene calls are TRBV16 and TRBJ2-5, with a tentative D call TRBD1 (6 bases). CDR3 nucleotide sequence: TGTGCCAGCAGCGAGCAGGGGCCGGGGAGTCAAGAGACCCAGTACTTC. It encodes CASSEQGPGSQETQYF.